This T cell receptor (beta chain) was identified in a study of T cell responses to AZD1222 COVID-19 vaccine. Study-level points and caveats: Donors, mostly white British, included more females; clonal diversity was possibly underestimated. Seropositivity was recorded at baseline in only 6 or 7 AZD1222 recipients.

V lost 0 bases to trimming and J lost 5 bases, with 12 bases between them. CDR3 length: 15 amino acids. Per germline, CDR1 SGHRS and CDR2 YFSETQ. Generated by immunoSEQ multiplex PCR, the TCRdb table keeps only in-frame clones and is missing some. The sample lists 160,000 or so clones; 92% were seen once. On this clone: The antigen remains undetermined.

The chain recombines TRBV5-1 with TRBJ1-5, with D possibly TRBD1 on 6 matching bases. The source of this sequence is an adult in good health. The source material was peripheral blood, sampled on day 0 of MenACWY control vaccination. CDR3 protein: CASSLAGTPDQPQHF. The CDR3 nucleotides read TGCGCCAGCAGCTTGGCCGGGACACCTGATCAGCCCCAGCATTTT.